This T cell receptor (beta chain) originates from a study of cytomegalovirus exposure and HLA in healthy donors. Study-level background: Of the donors genotyped, some 400 in all, about 81% fell in the Caucasian-associated ancestry cluster.

There are 15 residues in the CDR3. Trimming removed 4 bases from V and 5 bases from J; junction bases left unmatched: 9. CDR1 SNHLY and CDR2 FYNNEI come from the germline V gene. The PCR used 60 Vbeta and 13 Jbeta primers. As originally analysed: An analysis performed later counted 73 million or so unique TCR beta chains (roughly 10 million of them shared). Assay used: immunoSEQ multiplex PCR; TCRdb lists only in-frame clones, some missing. V, J and clone size derive from that table, while D and trimming were established from the DNA sequence. The data contain approximately 170,000 clones, 68% of them singletons.

The genes are TRBV2 and TRBJ2-5; 8 bases line up with TRBD1. Sequencing used PBMCs. The source is a woman aged 18-29 years in good health and CMV-seropositive. The CDR3 is CASSGGSGGWETQYF. CDR3 bases: TGTGCCAGCAGTGGGGGATCAGGGGGCTGGGAGACCCAGTACTTC.